These 27 T cell receptor beta chains were sequenced from one sample in a study of blood T cell repertoires in COVID-19. Profiling relied on immunoSEQ multiplex PCR, and the TCRdb table lists in-frame clones only, not all of them. This table has about 85,000 clones, approximately 89% appearing once. The sequenced sample was peripheral blood. These receptors all stem from a human donor with active COVID-19. The donor label of this sample is uncertain.

V usage is TRBV2 and J usage is TRBJ2-3; D is ambiguous. Trimming removed 1 base from V and 11 bases from J, with 7 bases in between. CDR1 and CDR2 (germline): SNHLY, FYNNEI. The CDR3 has 11 amino acids. In nucleotides, the CDR3 is TGTGCCAGCAGTGAAGTGGCCGTGCAGTATTTT. This codes for CASSEVAVQYF.

V is TRBV3-1 (or the pseudogene TRBV3-2) and J is TRBJ2-7; 7 nucleotides align to TRBD2. J was trimmed by 5 bases and V by 3 bases; bases with no gene match: 7. This CDR3 contains 14 residues. Germline loops: CDR1 LGHDT, CDR2 YNNKEL (reference sequence). The CDR3 DNA sequence: TGTGCCAGCAGCCATGCCGGGGGAGGGAACGAGCAGTACTTC. This encodes CASSHAGGGNEQYF.

V is TRBV4-2 and J is TRBJ1-6; 10 nucleotides agree with TRBD1. The CDR3 runs 16 residues. CDR1 and CDR2 (germline): LGHNA, YNFKEQ. V was pared by 1 base and J by 13 bases, with 10 bases of the junction left unmatched. The CDR3, as DNA: TGTGCCAGCAGCCAAGGGGGGGGACAGGGGCTCCCCCCCCTCCACTTT. Its protein is CASSQGGGQGLPPLHF.

The chain carries TRBV5-6 and TRBJ1-1, with D possibly being TRBD1 (6 bases). The CDR3 runs 15 residues. V lost 6 bases to trimming and J lost 1 base, with 16 bases between them. The germline V gene encodes CDR1 SGHDT and CDR2 YYEEEE. CDR3 residues: CASTYRGAGNTEAFF. DNA for the CDR3: TGTGCCAGCACCTACCGGGGGGCGGGGAACACTGAAGCTTTCTTT.

V usage is TRBV18 and J usage is TRBJ2-2; D perhaps matches TRBD2 (6 bases). The V end lost 2 bases, the J end lost 5 bases, and 15 bases lay between the germline ends. The CDR3 totals 16 residues. Germline CDR1 KGHSH, CDR2 LQKENI. The CDR3: CASSPAEGISTGELFF. The DNA for the CDR3 is TGTGCCAGCTCACCAGCGGAGGGGATTTCGACCGGGGAGCTGTTTTTT. Variable domain in full (rest from reference TRBV18 and TRBJ2-2): NAGVMQNPRHLVRRRGQEARLRCSPMKGHSHVYWYRQLPEEGLKFMVYLQKENIIDESGMPKERFSAEFPKEGPSILRIQQVVRGDSAAYFCASSPAEGISTGELFFGEGSRLTVL.

The rearrangement uses TRBV5-1 and TRBJ1-1, with TRBD1 matching 7 bases. In germline, CDR1 is SGHRS, CDR2 YFSETQ. The CDR3 has 14 amino acids. J gave up 4 bases and V 6 bases, and 9 bases lay outside the gene matches. The CDR3 nucleotides read TGCGCCAGCACCTGGGACAGCCGTGCCACTGAAGCTTTCTTT. The encoded protein is CASTWDSRATEAFF.

The CDR3 nucleotides are TGCGCCAGCAGCCTGGACGGGACAGGGAGAGGTGACACCATATATTTT. Encoded protein: CASSLDGTGRGDTIYF. V and J are TRBV5-1 and TRBJ1-3, with 9 bases that match TRBD1. This CDR3 has 16 amino acids. V shed 4 bases and J 8 bases; nucleotides not matched to a gene: 13. Looked up from germline, CDR1 is SGHRS and CDR2 is YFSETQ.

The V and J genes are TRBV5-8 and TRBJ2-1, with 10 bases lining up with TRBD1. Losses at the gene ends were 4 bases for V and 5 bases for J; bases not matched to a gene: 6. CDR3 size: 15 residues. In germline, CDR1 is SGHTS, CDR2 YDEGEE. CDR3 in amino acids: CASSPGTGVDNEQFF. CDR3 nucleotides: TGTGCCAGCAGCCCGGGGACAGGGGTGGACAATGAGCAGTTCTTC.

This chain links TRBV3-1 (or the pseudogene TRBV3-2) with TRBJ1-3, with 7 bases aligning to TRBD1. J was trimmed by 2 bases and V by 1 base; bases with no gene match: 5. Germline values: CDR1 LGHDT, CDR2 YNNKEL (reference sequence). The CDR3 covers 16 residues. Here the CDR3 reads CASSQGQQGTGNTIYF. The CDR3 DNA is TGTGCCAGCAGCCAAGGGCAACAGGGGACTGGAAACACCATATATTTT.

The V and J genes are TRBV3-1 (or the pseudogene TRBV3-2) and TRBJ1-5; TRBD1 might be the D (6 bases). The CDR3 contains 15 residues. Germline CDR1 is LGHDT and CDR2 is YNNKEL (reference sequence). Trimming removed 2 bases at V and 1 base at J, with 9 bases between. CDR3 sequence: CASSQMQGSNQPQHF. Here the CDR3 DNA reads TGTGCCAGCAGCCAAATGCAGGGGAGCAATCAGCCCCAGCATTTT.

This rearrangement joins TRBV6-5 to TRBJ2-3; perhaps TRBD2 as D (5 bases). Germline V gives CDR1 MNHEY, CDR2 SVGAGI. The length of the CDR3 is 11 residues. The V end was cut by 6 bases, the J end by 6 bases, with 7 bases between. CDR3: CASREVDTQYF. The CDR3, as DNA: TGTGCCAGCAGGGAGGTTGATACGCAGTATTTT.

V usage is TRBV9 and J usage is TRBJ2-2, with TRBD2 as a possible D gene (5 bases). Germline lookup yields CDR1 SGDLS and CDR2 YYNGEE. The CDR3 is 14 residues long. Trimming removed 3 bases at V and 6 bases at J, with 12 bases between. CDR3 DNA sequence: TGTGCCAGCAGCGCCGTCACTAGGGCCGGGGAGCTGTTTTTT. Its translation: CASSAVTRAGELFF. Complete variable domain (other parts from reference TRBV9 and TRBJ2-2): DSGVTQTPKHLITATGQRVTLRCSPRSGDLSVYWYQQSLDQGLQFLIQYYNGEERAKGNILERFSAQQFPDLHSELNLSSLELGDSALYFCASSAVTRAGELFFGEGSRLTVL.

In its sample, this clone was seen once. The chain recombines TRBV2 with TRBJ1-1; no clear D gene. The germline V and J ends were trimmed by 2 bases and 1 base, with 11 bases remaining between them. CDR1 SNHLY and CDR2 FYNNEI come from the germline V gene. The CDR3 is made up of 15 amino acids. CDR3 amino acids: CASSERGRTNTEAFF. In DNA form, the CDR3 reads TGTGCCAGCAGTGAACGGGGTAGAACGAACACTGAAGCTTTCTTT. Full variable domain (remainder filled in from reference TRBV2 and TRBJ1-1): EPEVTQTPSHQVTQMGQEVILRCVPISNHLYFYWYRQILGQKVEFLVSFYNNEISEKSEIFDDQFSVERPDGSNFTLKIRSTKLEDSAMYFCASSERGRTNTEAFFGQGTRLTVV.

This chain connects TRBV28 to TRBJ1-5, with D perhaps matching TRBD1 (6 bases). The V end lost 6 bases, the J end lost 2 bases, and 17 bases lay between the germline ends. Per the germline V gene, CDR1 is MDHEN and CDR2 is SYDVKM. The CDR3 is 16 amino acids. CDR3 bases: TGTGCCAGCAGGAGCAGGGGTTTTCGGGGCAATCAGCCCCAGCATTTT. Its translation: CASRSRGFRGNQPQHF.

This sequence joins TRBV9 and TRBJ1-2, with D uncertain. The V end lost 4 bases, the J end lost 11 bases, and 18 bases lay between the germline ends. From germline, CDR1 is SGDLS and CDR2 YYNGEE. The CDR3 covers 13 residues. Here the CDR3 reads CASSPGGSGGYTF. The DNA of the CDR3 is TGTGCCAGCAGCCCCGGCGGTTCGGGAGGGTACACCTTC.

The rearrangement uses TRBV28 and TRBJ1-1, with TRBD1 as a possible D gene (5 bases). The CDR3 runs to 15 residues. CDR1 and CDR2 (germline): MDHEN, SYDVKM. Trimming shortened V by 3 bases and J by 3 bases, and 14 bases separated the two germline ends. The CDR3, as DNA: TGTGCCAGCAGTTTCCGGACAAGGGTCGACACTGAAGCTTTCTTT. This gives the protein CASSFRTRVDTEAFF.

This clone has only a few counts. CDR3 sequence: CASIQGDTGELFF. The CDR3 DNA follows: TGTGCCAGTATTCAGGGGGACACCGGGGAGCTGTTTTTT. This chain uses TRBV7-2 with TRBJ2-2; 7 bases map to TRBD1. V was pared by 9 bases and J by 3 bases, with 4 bases of the junction left unmatched. Germline loops: CDR1 SGHTA, CDR2 FQGNSA. The CDR3 runs 13 residues.

The chain recombines TRBV3-1 (or the pseudogene TRBV3-2) with TRBJ2-7; D might be TRBD1 (6 bases). With 4 bases removed from V and 2 bases from J, the gap between germline ends came to 12 bases. This CDR3 contains 14 residues. Germline CDR1 is LGHDT and CDR2 is YNNKEL (reference sequence). CDR3 nucleotide sequence: TGTGCCAGCAGCCCCCGACAGGCCGCCTACGAGCAGTACTTC. This encodes CASSPRQAAYEQYF.

On this clone: At one of its ends the junction is not consistent with the germline gene, which may arise from a read error. The same CDR3 is also encoded by other DNA sequences in this sample. V gene TRBV28 combines with J gene TRBJ2-7; TRBD1 matches 8 bases. The CDR3 runs 15 residues. Germline V gene lookup returns CDR1 MDHEN and CDR2 SYDVKM. DNA of the CDR3: TGTGCTAGCAGTTTCCCCGGACAGGGTAACTACGAGCAGTACTTC. This encodes CASSFPGQGNYEQYF.

The rearrangement links TRBV11-2 to TRBJ1-4; TRBD1 is a possible D gene (6 bases). The germline V and J ends were trimmed by 2 bases and 7 bases, with 17 bases remaining between them. This CDR3 is 16 amino acids long. The germline CDR1 and CDR2 sequences are SGHAT and FQNNGV. The CDR3 DNA is TGTGCCAGCAGCTTAACCGGGGACATGTTCACTGAAAAACTGTTTTTT. This gives the protein CASSLTGDMFTEKLFF.

This rearrangement joins TRBV14 to TRBJ1-1; D unresolved. Germline CDR1 is SGHDN and CDR2 is FVKESK. Trimming left V 4 bases short and J 11 bases short, with 20 bases between. This CDR3 has 14 residues. DNA for the CDR3: TGTGCCAGCAGCCCGACATTTTTGCTAGGAGGGGCTTTCTTT. Its translation: CASSPTFLLGGAFF.

The J gene is TRBJ1-2, the V gene TRBV7-9; D not resolved. The ends were cut back, 5 bases at V and 0 bases at J, with 4 bases in the middle. CDR1 and CDR2 from the germline V gene are SEHNR and FQNEAQ (reference sequence). The length of the CDR3 is 12 residues. This chain's CDR3 is CASSPANYGYTF. For the CDR3, the DNA is TGTGCCAGCAGCCCTGCTAACTATGGCTACACCTTC.

This chain joins TRBV3-1 (or the pseudogene TRBV3-2) and TRBJ2-7; 7 bases match TRBD2. With V trimmed by 0 bases and J by 0 bases, 5 bases remained unmatched. The germline CDR1 and CDR2 sequences are LGHDT and YNNKEL (reference sequence). The CDR3 runs to 16 residues. Here the CDR3 DNA reads TGTGCCAGCAGCCAAGAAGGGAGGGTGGTCTCCTACGAGCAGTACTTC. This codes for CASSQEGRVVSYEQYF.

The CDR3 spells CASSRTELVETQYF. In DNA form, the CDR3 reads TGTGCCAGCAGCCGGACAGAACTGGTGGAGACCCAGTACTTC. This chain joins TRBV5-6 and TRBJ2-5; D is perhaps TRBD1 (6 bases). Trimming removed 4 bases from V and 5 bases from J, with 15 bases in between. CDR1 is SGHDT and CDR2 is YYEEEE in the germline V gene. This CDR3 comprises 14 residues. Complete variable domain (other parts from reference TRBV5-6 and TRBJ2-5): DAGVTQSPTHLIKTRGQQVTLRCSPKSGHDTVSWYQQALGQGPQFIFQYYEEEERQRGNFPDRFSGHQFPNYSSELNVNALLLGDSALYLCASSRTELVETQYFGPGTRLLVL.

This chain uses TRBV6-2 or TRBV6-3 with TRBJ1-2; a weak D match, TRBD1 (5 bases). Germline CDR1 and CDR2: MNHEY and SVGEGT. With 4 bases removed from V and 1 base from J, the gap between germline ends came to 19 bases. CDR3 size: 17 residues. The CDR3: CASSSDRPGGINYGYTF. The CDR3 nucleotides are TGTGCCAGCAGTTCCGATCGCCCCGGGGGAATTAACTATGGCTACACCTTC.

The gene calls are TRBV6-2 or TRBV6-3 and TRBJ2-1, with 10 bases lining up with TRBD1. Germline V gene lookup returns CDR1 MNHEY and CDR2 SVGEGT. The J segment lost 8 bases and the V segment lost 3 bases, leaving 10 bases of the junction unmatched. This CDR3 has 16 residues. CDR3 coding DNA: TGTGCCAGCAGTTATGACCGGGACAGGGGACTGGATGAGCAGTTCTTC. Encoded protein: CASSYDRDRGLDEQFF.

The V gene is TRBV6-5, the J gene TRBJ1-2; 7 nucleotides align to TRBD1. The CDR3 loop spans 15 amino acids. CDR1 is MNHEY, CDR2 SVGAGI, per germline. Trimming at V came to 4 bases and at J to 2 bases, leaving 7 bases not matched to a gene. For the CDR3, the DNA is TGTGCCAGCAGTTCTCAGCCGGGACAGAACTATGGCTACACCTTC. Its translation is CASSSQPGQNYGYTF.